A single sample gave rise to the 25 T cell receptor beta chains below, sequenced in a study of cytomegalovirus exposure and HLA in healthy donors. Primers: 60 Vbeta forward and 13 Jbeta reverse. The method was immunoSEQ multiplex PCR; TCRdb's version includes in-frame clones alone and lacks a portion of them. The sample yields around 110,000 clones, less than 85% seen once. The specimen was PBMCs. The receptor set was obtained from a man aged 18-30 years in good health and CMV-seronegative.

This clone was recorded once. This chain joins TRBV4-3 and TRBJ2-1, with D perhaps matching TRBD2 (6 bases). Per the germline V gene, CDR1 is LGHNA and CDR2 is YSLEER. V was trimmed by 2 bases and J by 9 bases, leaving 14 bases between them. The CDR3 contains 14 residues. As DNA, the CDR3 is TGCGCCAGCAGCCAATCTCTGGTGGGAGGTGAGCAGTTCTTC. Residues: CASSQSLVGGEQFF.

The chain is built from TRBV7-2 and TRBJ2-5; a possible D gene is TRBD1 (6 bases). Germline V CDR1 and CDR2: SGHTA, FQGNSA. The V and J ends lost 4 bases and 5 bases respectively, with 17 bases between them. This CDR3 spans 15 amino acids. CDR3 sequence (DNA): TGTGCCAGCAGCTGGGGGCAGGCTATGGGGGAGACCCAGTACTTC. Its protein is CASSWGQAMGETQYF.

V is TRBV6-1 and J is TRBJ2-7, with 9 bases fitting TRBD2. The CDR3 totals 15 residues. Germline loops: CDR1 MNHNS, CDR2 SASEGT. J lost 0 bases, V lost 4 bases, and 4 bases had no gene match. This CDR3 reads CASSATSGSSYEQYF. The CDR3 bases are TGTGCCAGCAGTGCGACTAGCGGTAGCTCCTACGAGCAGTACTTC.

The rearrangement links TRBV28 to TRBJ1-2; TRBD1 aligns across 10 bases. The CDR3 contains 15 residues. CDR1 is MDHEN, CDR2 SYDVKM, per germline. Trimming at V came to 5 bases and at J to 8 bases, leaving 11 bases not matched to a gene. CDR3 bases: TGTGCCAGCAGTCCTACATGGGACAGGGGTGGAGGCTACACCTTC. It yields the protein CASSPTWDRGGGYTF.

In the case of this clone: At one end, the junction sequence differs from germline, possibly due to a read error. The CDR3 loop reads CASSHTQDRGRGSYGYPF. The DNA for the CDR3 is TGTGCCAGCAGCCATACTCAGGACAGGGGGCGCGGGAGCTATGGCTACCCCTTC. J is TRBJ1-2 and V is TRBV4-2, with TRBD1 identical over 11 bases. This CDR3 has 18 residues. CDR1 and CDR2 from the germline V gene are LGHNA and YNFKEQ.

The gene calls are TRBV29-1 and TRBJ2-4, with 7 nucleotides matching TRBD2. This CDR3 is built from 12 residues. Germline CDR1 is SQVTM and CDR2 is ANQGSEA. Trimming at V came to 6 bases and at J to 3 bases, leaving 2 bases not matched to a gene. CDR3 bases: TGCAGCGTAACGGGGGGCAAAAACATTCAGTACTTC. Protein product: CSVTGGKNIQYF.

V and J are TRBV25-1 and TRBJ2-5; 9 bases agree with TRBD1. TRBJ2-7 matches the DNA end more closely, so the J call is doubtful. The germline gives CDR1 MGHDK, CDR2 SYGVNS. This CDR3 is built from 15 residues. The CDR3 DNA reads TGTGCCAGCAGTGAGACCGGGACAGGGCAAAACGAGCAGTACTTC. It specifies CASSETGTGQNEQYF.

The chain recombines TRBV7-2 with TRBJ2-3; 9 bases agree with TRBD2. Germline V gene lookup returns CDR1 SGHTA and CDR2 FQGNSA. The CDR3 covers 16 residues. V gave up 5 bases and J gave up 6 bases; unmatched junction bases: 12. The CDR3 DNA reads as TGTGCCAGCAGCAAACGACTAGCGGCTGGGAGGGATACGCAGTATTTT. As protein: CASSKRLAAGRDTQYF.

The chain carries TRBV30 and TRBJ2-5; D is undetermined. The CDR3 totals 15 residues. The V and J ends lost 0 bases and 0 bases respectively, with 11 bases between them. Germline values: CDR1 GTSNPN, CDR2 SVGIG (reference sequence). The CDR3 sequence is CAWSVPTRYQETQYF. The CDR3 region has the DNA TGTGCCTGGAGTGTACCAACGAGATACCAAGAGACCCAGTACTTC.

This clone occurred a few times. This chain joins TRBV10-3 and TRBJ1-1; tentative D call: TRBD1 (5 bases). The germline gives CDR1 ENHRY, CDR2 SYGVKD. The CDR3 is made up of 13 amino acids. V lost 6 bases, J lost 6 bases, and 14 bases lay in between. Here the CDR3 reads CAIRRGGEAEAFF. As DNA, the CDR3 is TGTGCCATCAGGAGGGGCGGGGAGGCTGAAGCTTTCTTT.

The J gene is TRBJ1-5, the V gene TRBV4-2; D might be TRBD1 (5 bases). Trimming removed 0 bases at V and 6 bases at J, with 6 bases between. This CDR3 region has 13 residues. The germline V gene encodes CDR1 LGHNA and CDR2 YNFKEQ. DNA of the CDR3: TGTGCCAGCAGCCAAGACAGGGTTCAGCCCCAGCATTTT. Residues: CASSQDRVQPQHF.

The chain combines TRBV4-1 with TRBJ1-5; possibly TRBD1 for D (5 bases). Looked up from germline, CDR1 is MGHRA and CDR2 is YSYEKL. Trimming shortened V by 1 base and J by 10 bases, and 20 bases separated the two germline ends. This CDR3 has 16 amino acids. The CDR3 loop is CASSQVGGAGGGPQHF. The CDR3 coding sequence is TGCGCCAGCAGCCAAGTTGGAGGGGCCGGCGGGGGACCCCAGCATTTT.

The table lists this clone with many counts. The V and J genes are TRBV6-1 and TRBJ2-5; no reliable D call. Trimming took 5 bases from V and 2 from J, leaving 6 bases between them. Germline CDR1 MNHNS, CDR2 SASEGT. The CDR3 sequence is 12 residues long. CDR3 in amino acids: CASSIGQETQYF. In DNA form, the CDR3 reads TGTGCCAGCAGTATCGGTCAAGAGACCCAGTACTTC.

The rearrangement joins TRBV5-6 to TRBJ1-2; 7 nucleotides line up with TRBD1. The germline V gene has CDR1 SGHDT and CDR2 YYEEEE. V lost 0 bases and J lost 8; bases outside the gene matches: 7. The CDR3 runs 14 residues. Written as DNA, the CDR3 is TGTGCCAGCAGCTTGGAGAGGGGGCTGGGAGGCTACACCTTC. It yields the protein CASSLERGLGGYTF.

The J gene is TRBJ1-1, the V gene TRBV19, with 10 bases identical to TRBD1. The CDR3 has 16 amino acids. J lost 1 base, V lost 8 bases, and 10 bases had no gene match. CDR1 is LNHDA, CDR2 SQIVND, per germline (reference sequence). As DNA, the CDR3 is TGTGCCAGTGCGAGGACAGGGGGTAGCTGGAACACTGAAGCTTTCTTT. Its translation: CASARTGGSWNTEAFF.

The chain has TRBV20-1 and TRBJ2-3, with a weak D call TRBD2 (5 bases). V dropped 4 bases and J dropped 11 bases, with 13 bases sitting between them. From germline, CDR1 is DFQATT and CDR2 SNEGSKA (reference sequence). The CDR3 consists of 11 residues. The CDR3 protein is CSAKTGNKQYF. DNA of the CDR3: TGCAGTGCTAAGACCGGGAATAAGCAGTATTTT.

The CDR3 region is CSAVGALAKNIQYF. The CDR3 nucleotides are TGCAGCGCCGTAGGAGCCCTAGCCAAAAACATTCAGTACTTC. The V gene is TRBV29-1, the J gene TRBJ2-4; D gene unclear. The CDR3 contains 14 residues. V was clipped by 7 bases and J by 0 bases, with 13 bases between them. Germline V lookup: CDR1 SQVTM, CDR2 ANQGSEA.

A single count supports this clone. The junction does not match germline at one end; this may be a read error. The V call is TRBV6-5, the J call TRBJ1-2; 12 nucleotides agree with TRBD1. Germline V gene lookup returns CDR1 MNHEY and CDR2 SVGAGI. The CDR3 has 15 residues. The CDR3 nucleotides read TGTGCCAGCAGTTACGGGGACAGGGGGCGGGATGGCTACCCCTTC. Its translation is CASSYGDRGRDGYPF.

This chain joins TRBV28 and TRBJ1-2; 9 bases agree with TRBD1. The CDR3 spans 14 residues. From germline, CDR1 is MDHEN and CDR2 SYDVKM. After removal of 6 bases from V and 6 bases from J, the junction contained 8 bases not matched to a gene. The CDR3 is CASSRGQGLNGYTF. CDR3 DNA sequence: TGTGCCAGCAGCCGTGGACAGGGGTTGAATGGCTACACCTTC.

V is TRBV9 and J is TRBJ2-2; D remains ambiguous. The CDR3 consists of 15 residues. Between the trimmed V and J ends, which lost 0 bases and 0 bases, there was a span of 6 bases. Per the germline V gene, CDR1 is SGDLS and CDR2 is YYNGEE. The CDR3 coding sequence is TGTGCCAGCAGCGTAGGGGCAGCGAACACCGGGGAGCTGTTTTTT. It specifies CASSVGAANTGELFF.

This clone appeared a single time. The gene calls are TRBV27 and TRBJ1-5; 8 bases match TRBD1. The CDR3 loop spans 14 amino acids. Germline lookup yields CDR1 MNHEY and CDR2 SMNVEV (reference sequence). With 6 bases clipped from V and 7 bases from J, the junction kept 8 bases outside the gene matches. The CDR3 spells CASSINRGLQPQHF. CDR3 sequence (DNA): TGTGCCAGCAGCATAAACAGGGGGTTGCAGCCCCAGCATTTT.

A word on this clone: The junction differs from germline at one of its ends, possibly a read error. The chain couples TRBV7-7 to TRBJ2-3; 8 positions agree with TRBD1. Germline V CDR1 and CDR2: SSHAT, FNYEAQ (reference sequence). CDR3 length: 17 residues. This CDR3 is CASSLTPGQAGTDTQYF. The CDR3 DNA reads TGTGCTAGCAGCCTCACGCCGGGACAGGCGGGCACAGATACGCAGTATTTT. The complete variable domain, with remaining parts taken from reference TRBV7-7 and TRBJ2-3, reads GAGVSQSPRYKVTKRGQDVTLRCDPISSHATLYWYQQALGQGPEFLTYFNYEAQPDKSGLPSDRFSAERPEGSISTLTIQRTEQRDSAMYRCASSLTPGQAGTDTQYFGPGTRLTVL.

In DNA, the CDR3 is TGTGCCAGCAGACGGACTAGCGGGGTGACCCATGAGCAGTTCTTC. It translates to CASRRTSGVTHEQFF. The gene calls are TRBV5-6 and TRBJ2-1, with 12 bases identical to TRBD2. The germline V gene encodes CDR1 SGHDT and CDR2 YYEEEE. This CDR3 is built from 15 residues. V was pared by 5 bases and J by 8 bases, with 8 bases of the junction left unmatched.

The V gene is TRBV19, the J gene TRBJ2-2, with TRBD2 matching over 8 bases. This CDR3 is 14 amino acids long. V was clipped by 6 bases and J by 4 bases; unmatched bases: 4. From germline, CDR1 is LNHDA and CDR2 SQIVND (reference sequence). CDR3 protein: CASRRRGVTGELFF. CDR3 in DNA: TGTGCCAGTAGGAGGCGGGGGGTCACCGGGGAGCTGTTTTTT.

This rearrangement joins TRBV9 to TRBJ1-3, with unresolved D. In germline, CDR1 is SGDLS, CDR2 YYNGEE. Trimming shortened V by 3 bases and J by 7 bases, and 8 bases separated the two germline ends. CDR3 length: 12 amino acids. The CDR3 here is CASSDPENTIYF. CDR3 in DNA: TGTGCCAGCAGCGACCCCGAGAACACCATATATTTT.